This T cell receptor (beta chain) was retrieved from a study of T cell changes during pregnancy in multiple sclerosis. TCRdb's copy holds only in-frame clones and misses some; the assay was immunoSEQ multiplex PCR. Of more than 85,000 clones in the sample, 94% were seen once. Specimen: peripheral blood, collected after pregnancy. The source of this sequence is a female donor in good health, enrolled as a control in a pregnancy study.

The CDR3 loop reads CASSPLQGEYNEQFF. The DNA of the CDR3 is TGTGCCAGCAGTCCCCTCCAGGGGGAGTACAATGAGCAGTTCTTC. V usage is TRBV6-5 and J usage is TRBJ2-1; 7 bases agree with TRBD1. The trim removed 5 bases at V and 4 bases at J, leaving 8 bases unmatched. This CDR3 comprises 15 residues. Germline V CDR1 and CDR2: MNHEY, SVGAGI.